Below, 31 T cell receptor beta chains from the same sample are listed, as sequenced in a study of tumor and adjacent non-tumor tissue in lung cancer. No cell sorting was done before RNA was extracted from the tissue. A modified ARM-PCR protocol with three rounds of nested PCR amplified TCRbeta. Each CDR3 protein gets one entry after TCRdb re-called the multiplex PCR reads with MiXCR. This repertoire shows tens of thousands of distinct CDR3 sequences, about 72% found once; its top ten account for about 16%. The sequencing sample was made of lung tumor tissue. The source of these receptors is a man in his sixties with non-small cell lung cancer.

On this clonotype itself: A junction boundary mismatches the germline segment, possibly from a read error. The chain uses TRBV7-8 and TRBJ2-1; 13 bases match TRBD2. Looked up from germline, CDR1 is SGHVS and CDR2 is FQNEAQ. The CDR3 sequence is 17 residues long. CDR3 bases: TGTACCAGCAACTTGGGGACTAGCGGGACCCGAGTCAATGAGCAGTTCTTC. It is translated as CTSNLGTSGTRVNEQFF.

In its sample, this clonotype was seen a few times. V usage is TRBV21-1 and J usage is TRBJ2-5; the table's D call, TRBD2, has no DNA check behind it. TRBV21-1 is recorded as a pseudogene. The CDR3 contains 16 residues. The CDR3 spells CASSKVGLAAQETQYF. CDR3 sequence (DNA): TGTGCCAGCAGCAAAGTAGGACTAGCGGCACAAGAGACCCAGTACTTC.

The table lists this clonotype with a few counts. A read error is possible here, since a much larger clone lies one base away. The chain has TRBV10-2 and TRBJ2-1; D is unclear. V lost 2 bases and J 9 bases, leaving 8 bases between the germline ends. The CDR3 sequence is 12 residues long. Germline V gives CDR1 WSHSY, CDR2 SAAADI. CDR3 residues: CASSEVLSEQFF. In nucleotides, the CDR3 is TGCGCCAGCAGTGAGGTTTTGAGTGAGCAGTTCTTC.

The chain employs TRBV29-1 and TRBJ2-5; 8 nucleotides line up with TRBD1. This CDR3 has 13 amino acids. Germline values: CDR1 SQVTM, CDR2 ANQGSEA. The V segment lost 7 bases and the J segment 2 bases; nucleotides outside the gene matches: 6. This CDR3 is CSGGQGIQETQYF. The DNA of the CDR3 is TGCAGCGGAGGACAGGGTATACAAGAGACCCAGTACTTC.

With regard to this clonotype: The CDR3 ends on some other residue instead of the conserved phenylalanine or tryptophan, so this is likely a read error. This CDR3 is CSMEENNYGYTS. The CDR3 DNA reads TGCAGTATGGAAGAAAATAACTATGGCTACACCTCC. The chain employs TRBV29-1 and TRBJ1-2; D unclear. The germline gives CDR1 SQVTM, CDR2 ANQGSEA. There are 12 residues in the CDR3.

V is TRBV6-2 or TRBV6-3 and J is TRBJ2-3; TRBD1 agrees at 9 bases. This CDR3 contains 16 residues. Per the germline V gene, CDR1 is MNHEY and CDR2 is SVGEGT. V lost 4 bases, J lost 12 bases, and 17 bases stayed unmatched. CDR3 sequence (DNA): TGTGCCAGCAGTTCCGGACAGGGGCTGGGCACAGATGCACAGTATTTT. This translates into CASSSGQGLGTDAQYF.

Comments on this clonotype: The CDR3 ends on some other residue instead of the conserved phenylalanine or tryptophan, so this is likely a read error. The V and J genes are TRBV11-1 and TRBJ2-1; D is possibly TRBD2 (6 bases). Trimming pared 3 bases from V and 8 bases from J, leaving 14 bases between. CDR1 SGHAT and CDR2 FQDESV come from the germline V gene (reference sequence). The CDR3 has 14 residues. The CDR3 DNA follows: TGTGCCAGCAGCTTCATCGGGAGATATGATGAGCAGTTCTCC. Amino acids: CASSFIGRYDEQFS.

Concerning this clonotype: As the CDR3 is not closed by the conserved phenylalanine or tryptophan, this likely results from a read error. The rearrangement uses TRBV6-2 or TRBV6-3 and TRBJ1-5, with 7 bases matching TRBD1. The germline V gene has CDR1 MNHEY and CDR2 SVGEGT. The CDR3 spans 17 residues. CDR3 protein: CDSSYVKTGTFNQPQHL. The CDR3 DNA sequence: TGTGACAGCAGTTACGTTAAGACAGGGACCTTCAATCAGCCCCAGCATCTT.

About this clonotype itself: It is likely a read error, because the conserved phenylalanine at the end of the CDR3 is missing. The chain recombines TRBV29-1 with TRBJ2-7; the D gene is possibly TRBD2 (6 bases). From germline, CDR1 is SQVTM and CDR2 ANQGSEA. The ends were cut back, 6 bases at V and 5 bases at J, with 20 bases in the middle. The CDR3 has 14 residues. CDR3 residues: CSVGRTTGVDEQYL. In nucleotides, the CDR3 is TGCAGCGTCGGACGGACTACGGGTGTGGACGAGCAGTACTTA.

This clonotype was counted at least ten times. This rearrangement joins TRBV7-8 to TRBJ2-1; D unclear. V was shortened by 5 bases and J by 9 bases, with 14 bases between the two germline ends. Germline CDR1 is SGHVS and CDR2 is FQNEAQ. This CDR3 spans 13 amino acids. The CDR3 DNA follows: TGTGCCAGCAGCCACGGAGACGGCGGTGAGCAGTTCTTC. It yields the protein CASSHGDGGEQFF.

This clonotype was found many times. V and J are TRBV28 and TRBJ2-1; TRBD2 matches at 11 bases. V was pared by 2 bases and J by 5 bases, with 8 bases of the junction left unmatched. This CDR3 contains 17 residues. Looked up from germline, CDR1 is MDHEN and CDR2 is SYDVKM. The CDR3 is CASSLPSGRSWDNEQFF. CDR3 nucleotide sequence: TGTGCCAGCAGTTTACCTAGCGGGAGGTCTTGGGACAATGAGCAGTTCTTC.

V and J are TRBV18 and TRBJ2-3; D might be TRBD1 (6 bases). Germline-derived CDR1 and CDR2 are KGHSH and LQKENI. The CDR3 runs to 14 residues. V was shortened by 3 bases and J by 4 bases, with 11 bases between the two germline ends. The CDR3 region has the DNA TGTGCCAGCTCACCGGGGACAACCCCAGATACGCAGTATTTT. This gives the protein CASSPGTTPDTQYF.

Notes on this clonotype: A much larger clone differs by one base, so this may be a read error. The chain links TRBV28 to TRBJ1-6; unclear D gene. This CDR3 is built from 12 residues. Looked up from germline, CDR1 is MDHEN and CDR2 is SYDVKM. The CDR3 is CASSAPNSSLHF. For the CDR3, the DNA is TGTGCCAGCAGTGCGCCGAATTCATCCCTCCACTTT.

Comments on this clonotype: It is likely a read error, because the conserved phenylalanine at the end of the CDR3 is missing. This chain joins TRBV6-1 and TRBJ2-7, with D perhaps matching TRBD1 (5 bases). The V end lost 5 bases, the J end lost 0 bases, and 14 bases lay between the germline ends. The germline V gene has CDR1 MNHNS and CDR2 SASEGT. The CDR3 is 15 residues long. CDR3 sequence (DNA): TGTGCCAGCAGTTCTGGGGCATTAGGCTCCTACGAGCAGTACTTA. It codes for CASSSGALGSYEQYL.

The table lists this clonotype with many counts. The CDR3 coding sequence is TGTGCCAGCAGTTACCAACCAAGGGGATATGAAAAACTGTTTTTT. Encoded protein: CASSYQPRGYEKLFF. The chain employs TRBV6-5 and TRBJ1-4, with D perhaps matching TRBD1 (5 bases). The V gene's germline CDR1 is MNHEY and CDR2 SVGAGI. The CDR3 runs to 15 residues. V lost 2 bases and J 6 bases, leaving 13 bases between the germline ends.

This clonotype was detected a few times. The chain has TRBV20-1 and TRBJ2-2; TRBD1 aligns across 8 bases. Germline V gene lookup returns CDR1 DFQATT and CDR2 SNEGSKA (reference sequence). J was trimmed by 6 bases and V by 0 bases; bases with no gene match: 6. The CDR3 length is 15 residues. CDR3 coding DNA: TGCAGTGCTAGAGATGCAGGGGGCTTTGCCGGGGAGCTGTTTTTT. This gives the protein CSARDAGGFAGELFF.

The chain recombines TRBV11-3 with TRBJ2-4, with a possible D match to TRBD2 (5 bases). V lost 5 bases, J lost 3 bases, and 11 bases lay in between. Germline V gene data show CDR1 as SGHNT and CDR2 as YENEEA. This CDR3 is built from 14 residues. The CDR3 DNA sequence: TGTGCCAGCAGCCGAGGGCCGGGCAAAAACATTCAGTACTTC. Translation: CASSRGPGKNIQYF.

A note on this clonotype: The junction does not match germline at one end; this may be a read error. The chain uses TRBV11-1 and TRBJ2-1; TRBD2 matches at 11 bases. This CDR3 has 16 amino acids. Germline loops: CDR1 SGHAT, CDR2 FQDESV (reference sequence). CDR3 sequence: CASSLRPTSGGYEQFF. For the CDR3, the DNA is TGTGCCAGCAGCCTTCGCCCTACTAGCGGGGGATATGAACAGTTCTTC.

Details on this clonotype: The junction does not match germline at one end; this may be a read error. The chain is built from TRBV11-2 and TRBJ2-3; D gene uncertain. Germline values: CDR1 SGHAT, CDR2 FQNNGV. This CDR3 contains 15 residues. The CDR3 is CASSLEEEYEDTQYF. The CDR3 bases are TGTGCAAGCAGCCTCGAAGAGGAGTATGAGGATACGCAGTATTTT.

On this clonotype itself: Since no conserved phenylalanine or tryptophan closes the CDR3, a read error is the likely cause. The V and J genes are TRBV6-1 and TRBJ2-4, with 10 bases matching TRBD1. This CDR3 has 14 amino acids. Germline V gene data show CDR1 as MNHNS and CDR2 as SASEGT. J gave up 6 bases and V 6 bases, and 5 bases lay outside the gene matches. The CDR3 DNA follows: TGTGCCAGCAGGGGGACAGGGGTTGGAAACATTCAGTACATT. Translated: CASRGTGVGNIQYI.

Comment on this clonotype: At one of its ends the junction is not consistent with the germline gene, which may arise from a read error. The V call is TRBV12-3 or TRBV12-4, the J call TRBJ2-7; unclear D gene. CDR3 size: 13 residues. For the CDR3, the DNA is TGTGCCAGCAGTTTCTCCAACTCCCACGAGCAGTACTTC. Its translation is CASSFSNSHEQYF.

The gene calls are TRBV11-3 and TRBJ2-1; 14 bases align to TRBD2. The J call may be wrong; the DNA end is better matched by TRBJ2-7. The germline V gene encodes CDR1 SGHNT and CDR2 YENEEA. This CDR3 is 15 amino acids long. As DNA, the CDR3 is TGTGCCAGCAGTCACGGGACTAGCGGGAGCCATGGGCAGTACTTC. Translation gives CASSHGTSGSHGQYF.

Turning to this clonotype: The junction differs from germline at one of its ends, possibly a read error. The chain is built from TRBV4-2 and TRBJ2-3, with D tentatively TRBD2 (6 bases). Germline CDR1 is LGHNA and CDR2 is YNFKEQ. This CDR3 is 19 amino acids long. CDR3 nucleotide sequence: TGTACCAGCAGCCAGGATGAGCGCGGGAATCGATATAGCACAGATACGCAGTATTTT. Translating gives CTSSQDERGNRYSTDTQYF.

V and J are TRBV11-2 and TRBJ2-7, with a possible D match to TRBD1 (5 bases). Trimming shortened V by 3 bases and J by 5 bases, and 14 bases separated the two germline ends. CDR3 size: 14 residues. CDR1 and CDR2 (germline): SGHAT, FQNNGV. CDR3 nucleotide sequence: TGTGCCAGCAGCTTTAAAGCCAGGGTTCACGAGCAGTACTTC. Translated: CASSFKARVHEQYF.

With regard to this clonotype: Being one base from a much bigger clone, this may be a read error. The V and J genes are TRBV20-1 and TRBJ1-1; a weak D match, TRBD1 (6 bases). The CDR3 totals 14 residues. V lost 6 bases to trimming and J lost 8 bases, with 22 bases between them. Looked up from germline, CDR1 is DFQATT and CDR2 is SNEGSKA (reference sequence). The CDR3 region is CSARIQGTRGEAFF. DNA of the CDR3: TGCAGTGCCAGAATACAGGGCACTCGGGGGGAAGCTTTCTTT.

Note on this clonotype: Possible read error: a much larger clone is one base away. This sequence joins TRBV15 and TRBJ2-3; D call uncertain. Trimming cost V 0 bases and J 4 bases, with 8 bases left between them. The CDR3 covers 14 residues. From germline, CDR1 is LNHNV and CDR2 YYDKDF (reference sequence). CDR3 residues: CATSREEASDTQYF. CDR3 nucleotide sequence: TGTGCCACCAGCAGAGAGGAAGCGTCAGATACGCAGTATTTT.

V and J are TRBV5-6 and TRBJ2-5; D may be TRBD1 or TRBD2 (5 bases each). The germline CDR1 and CDR2 sequences are SGHDT and YYEEEE. This CDR3 comprises 15 residues. CDR3 in amino acids: CDRSIGAGVQETQYF. CDR3 DNA sequence: TGTGACAGAAGCATTGGGGCCGGGGTCCAAGAGACCCAGTACTTC.

Remarks on this clonotype: A read error may explain this, as a much larger clone is one base away. This chain uses TRBV20-1 with TRBJ2-5, with D hard to call. The CDR3 spans 11 residues. CDR1 is DFQATT, CDR2 SNEGSKA, per germline (reference sequence). The CDR3 reads CRARDRETQYF. CDR3 nucleotide sequence: TGCAGAGCTAGAGATCGAGAGACCCAGTACTTC.

This clonotype was found many times. J is TRBJ1-6 and V is TRBV20-1; D remains ambiguous. The CDR3 contains 13 residues. CDR1 DFQATT and CDR2 SNEGSKA come from the germline V gene (reference sequence). V shed 0 bases and J shed 7 bases, with 7 bases lying between them. The chain's CDR3 is CSARETVNSPLHF. As DNA, the CDR3 is TGCAGTGCTAGAGAAACAGTCAATTCACCCCTCCACTTT.

This clonotype was recorded many times. The chain combines TRBV12-3 or TRBV12-4 with TRBJ2-3; 7 bases map to TRBD1. With V trimmed by 7 bases and J by 2 bases, 9 bases remained unmatched. This CDR3 comprises 15 residues. The CDR3, as DNA: TGTGCCAGCACCCAACGGGACAGCCCCACAGATACGCAGTATTTT. This encodes CASTQRDSPTDTQYF.

Note on this clonotype: A read error may be the cause here, since a much bigger clone is one base away. The chain uses TRBV6-2 or TRBV6-3 and TRBJ2-5; a weak D match, TRBD1 (6 bases). Germline CDR1 is MNHEY and CDR2 is SVGEGT. CDR3 length equals 14 residues. Written as DNA, the CDR3 is TGTGCCAGCAGACCACTCAGGGGCCAAGAGACCCAGCACTTC. Translated, it gives CASRPLRGQETQHF.